Listed here are 5 T cell receptor beta chains from one sample, sequenced in a study of blood T cell repertoires in COVID-19. Sequencing was performed with immunoSEQ multiplex PCR; in TCRdb, only in-frame clones are kept and a portion is missing. The sample includes under 90,000 clones, approximately 90% of them seen just once. What was sequenced was peripheral blood. The receptor source for this set is a man in his sixties or seventies with active or convalescent COVID-19.

The chain is built from TRBV5-5 and TRBJ2-3; TRBD2 aligns across 14 bases. In germline, CDR1 is SGHKS, CDR2 YYEKEE (reference sequence). The CDR3 runs to 17 residues. Trimming at V came to 4 bases and at J to 2 bases, leaving 6 bases not matched to a gene. DNA for the CDR3: TGTGCCAGCAGCCGGGGACTAGCGGGAGACGCCACAGATACGCAGTATTTT. This gives the protein CASSRGLAGDATDTQYF.

V and J are TRBV9 and TRBJ2-7, with D possibly matching TRBD1 (6 bases). Germline V CDR1 and CDR2: SGDLS, YYNGEE. The germline V and J ends were trimmed by 2 bases and 2 bases, with 11 bases remaining between them. CDR3 length: 14 amino acids. The CDR3 nucleotides are TGTGCCAGCAGCGTGACAGGTGACCCCTACGAGCAGTACTTC. Translation gives CASSVTGDPYEQYF.

The chain is built from TRBV6-1 and TRBJ1-1; the D gene is possibly TRBD1 (5 bases). The germline CDR1 and CDR2 sequences are MNHNS and SASEGT. The CDR3 runs 16 residues. The V gene lost 3 bases and the J gene lost 0 bases, with 14 bases spanning the gap. Here the CDR3 DNA reads TGTGCCAGCAGTGAGTTAGCAGGGTACATGAACACTGAAGCTTTCTTT. It is translated as CASSELAGYMNTEAFF.

This clone was detected only once. The chain joins TRBV11-2 to TRBJ1-1, with a tentative D call TRBD1 (6 bases). Looked up from germline, CDR1 is SGHAT and CDR2 is FQNNGV. There are 16 residues in the CDR3. Trimming removed 1 base at V and 0 bases at J, with 12 bases between. CDR3 residues: CASSLVLGALNTEAFF. The CDR3 region has the DNA TGTGCCAGCAGCTTAGTTCTGGGGGCACTGAACACTGAAGCTTTCTTT.

The genes are TRBV5-1 and TRBJ2-7, with a tentative D call TRBD2 (5 bases). The CDR3 has 14 amino acids. The germline V gene has CDR1 SGHRS and CDR2 YFSETQ. V gave up 0 bases and J gave up 6 bases, with 13 bases separating them. The CDR3 sequence: CASSLARSGGEQYF. The CDR3 coding sequence is TGCGCCAGCAGCTTGGCCCGTAGTGGAGGCGAGCAGTACTTC. Supplemented by reference TRBV5-1 and TRBJ2-7, the full variable domain reads KAGVTQTPRYLIKTRGQQVTLSCSPISGHRSVSWYQQTPGQGLQFLFEYFSETQRNKGNFPGRFSGRQFSNSRSEMNVSTLELGDSALYLCASSLARSGGEQYFGPGTRLTVT.